Following are 21 T cell receptor beta chains from one sample sequenced in a study of cytomegalovirus exposure and HLA in healthy donors. Primers: 60 Vbeta forward and 13 Jbeta reverse. The repertoire was sequenced with immunoSEQ multiplex PCR; TCRdb's copy has only in-frame clones and lacks some. The sample lists approximately 120,000 clones; roughly 70% were seen once. The material sequenced was PBMCs. These receptors originate from a man in his thirties or forties in good health and CMV-seronegative.

J is TRBJ2-5 and V is TRBV5-4; 7 bases map to TRBD2. Trimming at V came to 4 bases and at J to 4 bases, leaving 7 bases not matched to a gene. Germline values: CDR1 SGHNT, CDR2 YYREEE (reference sequence). This CDR3 comprises 14 residues. The CDR3 region has the DNA TGTGCCAGCAGCCACCCGACTAGCATAGAGACCCAGTACTTC. Protein product: CASSHPTSIETQYF.

V usage is TRBV29-1 and J usage is TRBJ2-7; TRBD2 matches 12 bases. V dropped 2 bases and J dropped 1; count of bases not matched to a gene: 9. Germline CDR1 is SQVTM and CDR2 is ANQGSEA. This CDR3 is built from 17 residues. This chain's CDR3 is CSVELLAGGLQSYEQYF. In nucleotides, the CDR3 is TGCAGCGTTGAACTGCTAGCGGGGGGGCTTCAATCCTACGAGCAGTACTTC.

The V and J genes are TRBV6-6 and TRBJ1-3; D not resolved. This CDR3 is 12 amino acids long. The germline V gene encodes CDR1 MNHNY and CDR2 SVGAGI (reference sequence). Trimming pared 7 bases from V and 2 bases from J, leaving 6 bases between. The CDR3 nucleotides read TGTGCCAGCACTATCCCTGGAAACACCATATATTTT. Amino acid sequence: CASTIPGNTIYF.

The genes are TRBV9 and TRBJ1-2; a weak D match, TRBD1 (5 bases). This CDR3 contains 14 residues. Per germline, CDR1 SGDLS and CDR2 YYNGEE. V lost 4 bases and J 3 bases, leaving 13 bases between the germline ends. Here the CDR3 DNA reads TGTGCCAGCAGCCCCCAGGGTTCGGACTATGGCTACACCTTC. Translated, it gives CASSPQGSDYGYTF.

V gene TRBV9 combines with J gene TRBJ2-2; weak D call: TRBD2 (6 bases). The germline V and J ends were trimmed by 3 bases and 4 bases, with 19 bases remaining between them. The CDR3 totals 17 residues. CDR1 and CDR2 from the germline V gene are SGDLS and YYNGEE. CDR3 in amino acids: CASSEPGEEPPTGELFF. The CDR3 DNA reads as TGTGCCAGCAGCGAGCCCGGGGAGGAACCCCCCACCGGGGAGCTGTTTTTT.

This clone has only a few counts. The CDR3: CASSREGSARAFF. In DNA, the CDR3 is TGTGCCAGTAGTAGGGAGGGTTCGGCTAGAGCTTTCTTT. The chain links TRBV19 to TRBJ1-1, with D uncertain. Trimming left V 4 bases short and J 10 bases short, with 16 bases between. This CDR3 has 13 amino acids. Germline V gene lookup returns CDR1 LNHDA and CDR2 SQIVND (reference sequence).

The chain has TRBV2 and TRBJ2-5; no reliable D call. Per germline, CDR1 SNHLY and CDR2 FYNNEI. The V gene lost 6 bases and the J gene lost 3 bases, with 14 bases spanning the gap. CDR3 length: 14 residues. This CDR3 reads CASSVTDREETQYF. DNA for the CDR3: TGTGCCAGCAGCGTAACCGACCGGGAAGAGACCCAGTACTTC.

This clone was detected only a few times. The V gene is TRBV5-1, the J gene TRBJ2-5; TRBD2 might be the D (5 bases). The CDR3 consists of 13 residues. CDR1 is SGHRS and CDR2 is YFSETQ in the germline V gene. V dropped 7 bases and J dropped 1 base, with 11 bases sitting between them. The CDR3 nucleotides are TGCGCCAGCGGAGAGGACTCCCAAGAGACCCAGTACTTC. As protein: CASGEDSQETQYF.

The genes are TRBV6-5 and TRBJ1-4; 10 bases are a match to TRBD1. The length of the CDR3 is 15 residues. The J segment lost 5 bases and the V segment lost 5 bases, leaving 5 bases of the junction unmatched. Germline V gene lookup returns CDR1 MNHEY and CDR2 SVGAGI. The CDR3 region has the DNA TGTGCCAGCAGTGCCGACAGGGGGCGGAATGAAAAACTGTTTTTT. Its translation is CASSADRGRNEKLFF.

This clone was counted between two and nine times. The rearrangement joins TRBV4-2 to TRBJ1-2; D remains unclear. Trimming cost V 0 bases and J 8 bases, with 16 bases left between them. This CDR3 comprises 15 residues. Germline assignment: CDR1 LGHNA and CDR2 YNFKEQ. The CDR3 DNA is TGTGCCAGCAGCCAAGAGGAAGGCAGGATCCAAGGCTACACCTTC. Translation: CASSQEEGRIQGYTF.

This chain connects TRBV10-2 to TRBJ1-2; no definite D call. Germline V gene sequence: CDR1 WSHSY, CDR2 SAAADI. There are 16 residues in the CDR3. Trimming removed 1 base from V and 0 bases from J, with 12 bases in between. The CDR3 bases are TGCGCCAGCAGTGAGTGGGAGGGTACCACTAACTATGGCTACACCTTC. It specifies CASSEWEGTTNYGYTF.

The genes are TRBV5-1 and TRBJ2-1; TRBD2 agrees at 10 bases. With 1 base clipped from V and 1 base from J, the junction kept 5 bases outside the gene matches. The CDR3 sequence is 17 residues long. Looked up from germline, CDR1 is SGHRS and CDR2 is YFSETQ. The CDR3 nucleotides read TGCGCCAGCAGCTTGAGTAGCGGGGGGAGGTCCTACAATGAGCAGTTCTTC. Amino acid sequence: CASSLSSGGRSYNEQFF.

This chain uses TRBV9 with TRBJ2-2; weak D call: TRBD2 (7 bases). This CDR3 is 15 amino acids long. Deletions cut 5 bases from V and 8 bases from J, with 19 bases between. The germline CDR1 and CDR2 sequences are SGDLS and YYNGEE. CDR3 sequence (DNA): TGTGCCAGCAGAGTATGCGGGGGCCTCAGGGGGGAGCTGTTTTTT. Its translation is CASRVCGGLRGELFF.

Points on this clone: At one end the junction does not follow the germline gene, possibly because of a read error. The chain links TRBV7-9 to TRBJ1-4; no reliable D call. The CDR3 totals 12 residues. The germline CDR1 and CDR2 sequences are SEHNR and FQNEAQ (reference sequence). In DNA, the CDR3 is TGTTCCAGCACCGTACTTAATGAAAAACTGTTTTTT. Amino acid sequence: CSSTVLNEKLFF.

This chain joins TRBV28 and TRBJ2-5, with D maybe TRBD2 (5 bases). Germline CDR1 reads MDHEN; CDR2 reads SYDVKM. The CDR3 runs to 12 residues. Trimming removed 6 bases from V and 2 bases from J, with 7 bases in between. The DNA for the CDR3 is TGTGCCAGCAGGGACTGGCAAGAGACCCAGTACTTC. This gives the protein CASRDWQETQYF.

The chain combines TRBV30 with TRBJ1-3; no definite D call. Trimming shortened V by 3 bases and J by 4 bases, and 13 bases separated the two germline ends. This CDR3 contains 14 residues. Per the germline V gene, CDR1 is GTSNPN and CDR2 is SVGIG (reference sequence). CDR3 protein: CAWSLKAGGNTIYF. The CDR3 DNA sequence: TGTGCCTGGAGCCTAAAAGCCGGGGGAAACACCATATATTTT.

The gene calls are TRBV2 and TRBJ1-5; D may be TRBD1 (5 bases). Germline assignment: CDR1 SNHLY and CDR2 FYNNEI. This CDR3 is 14 amino acids long. V was pared by 3 bases and J by 3 bases, with 9 bases between. For the CDR3, the DNA is TGTGCCAGCAGTGATCCCAGGGACAATCAGCCCCAGCATTTT. Its translation is CASSDPRDNQPQHF. The variable domain in full, with the rest retrieved from reference TRBV2 and TRBJ1-5, is EPEVTQTPSHQVTQMGQEVILRCVPISNHLYFYWYRQILGQKVEFLVSFYNNEISEKSEIFDDQFSVERPDGSNFTLKIRSTKLEDSAMYFCASSDPRDNQPQHFGDGTRLSIL.

The CDR3 DNA sequence: TGTGCCAGTAGTACCTCGGGGGGGGCAAGCTATGGCTACACCTTC. Translated: CASSTSGGASYGYTF. The J gene is TRBJ1-2, the V gene TRBV19, with D perhaps matching TRBD1 (6 bases). Trimming shortened V by 4 bases and J by 4 bases, and 16 bases separated the two germline ends. From germline, CDR1 is LNHDA and CDR2 SQIVND (reference sequence). This CDR3 region has 15 residues.

This clone showed up just a few times. The chain joins TRBV5-1 to TRBJ2-5, with D perhaps TRBD2 (5 bases). This CDR3 region has 15 residues. Deletions cut 4 bases from V and 0 bases from J, with 13 bases between. Germline V gene sequence: CDR1 SGHRS, CDR2 YFSETQ. Here the CDR3 reads CASSLGPRDQETQYF. The CDR3 DNA reads as TGCGCCAGCAGCCTGGGTCCGAGGGACCAAGAGACCCAGTACTTC. Complete variable domain (other parts from reference TRBV5-1 and TRBJ2-5): KAGVTQTPRYLIKTRGQQVTLSCSPISGHRSVSWYQQTPGQGLQFLFEYFSETQRNKGNFPGRFSGRQFSNSRSEMNVSTLELGDSALYLCASSLGPRDQETQYFGPGTRLLVL.

This sequence joins TRBV6-1 and TRBJ1-1; tentative D call: TRBD1 (6 bases). Trimming took 5 bases from V and 0 from J, leaving 13 bases between them. CDR3 length: 15 amino acids. Germline CDR1 reads MNHNS; CDR2 reads SASEGT. The chain's CDR3 is CASSRRTAMNTEAFF. The CDR3 DNA reads TGTGCCAGCAGTAGACGGACAGCCATGAACACTGAAGCTTTCTTT.

The table lists this clone with a count of one. The genes are TRBV27 and TRBJ1-5; D remains ambiguous. This CDR3 is built from 13 residues. Germline V gives CDR1 MNHEY, CDR2 SMNVEV (reference sequence). Trimming took 3 bases from V and 6 from J, leaving 9 bases between them. The CDR3 coding sequence is TGTGCCAGCAGTTTCGGGGTTACTCAGCCCCAGCATTTT. Protein: CASSFGVTQPQHF.